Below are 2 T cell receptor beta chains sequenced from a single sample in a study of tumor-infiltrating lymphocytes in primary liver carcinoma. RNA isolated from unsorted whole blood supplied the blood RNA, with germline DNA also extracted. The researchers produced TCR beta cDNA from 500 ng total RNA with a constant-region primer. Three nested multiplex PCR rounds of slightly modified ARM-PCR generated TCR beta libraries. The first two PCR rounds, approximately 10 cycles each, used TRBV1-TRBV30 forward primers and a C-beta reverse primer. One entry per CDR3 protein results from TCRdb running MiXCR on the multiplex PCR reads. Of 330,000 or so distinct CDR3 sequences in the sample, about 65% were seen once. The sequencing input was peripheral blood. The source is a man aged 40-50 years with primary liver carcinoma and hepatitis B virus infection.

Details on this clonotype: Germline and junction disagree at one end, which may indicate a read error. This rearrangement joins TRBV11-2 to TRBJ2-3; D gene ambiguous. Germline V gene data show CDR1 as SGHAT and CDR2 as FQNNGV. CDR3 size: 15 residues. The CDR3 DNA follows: TGTGCCAGTAGCTTGTTTGGTCTTGGAACGGATACGCAGTATTTT. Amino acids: CASSLFGLGTDTQYF.

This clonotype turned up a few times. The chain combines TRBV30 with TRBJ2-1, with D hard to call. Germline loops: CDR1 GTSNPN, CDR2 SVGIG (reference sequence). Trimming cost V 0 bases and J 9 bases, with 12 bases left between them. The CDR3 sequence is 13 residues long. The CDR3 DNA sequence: TGTGCCTGGAGTGTACGGATCTCTGTTGAGCAGTTCTTC. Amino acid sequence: CAWSVRISVEQFF.